Each of the 27 T cell receptor beta chains below was sequenced from the same sample in a study of identical twins. TCRdb re-derived calls from the 5' RACE reads in MiXCR, one entry per CDR3 protein. The sample includes hundreds of thousands of distinct CDR3 sequences, more than 6.5% of them seen just once. The same specimen was also included in a second study, on yellow fever vaccine responses in identical twins.

The material sequenced was PBMCs. Every receptor here comes from a young woman in good health.

This clonotype was seen more than once but under ten times. This chain uses TRBV5-1 with TRBJ1-1, with no clear D. This CDR3 comprises 14 residues. V was trimmed by 1 base and J by 0 bases, leaving 7 bases between them. Germline V gives CDR1 SGHRS, CDR2 YFSETQ. The CDR3: CASSLNIMNTEAFF. The CDR3 DNA reads as TGCGCCAGCAGCTTGAACATTATGAACACTGAAGCTTTCTTT.

V gene TRBV28 combines with J gene TRBJ2-1; possibly TRBD2 for D (5 bases). Germline lookup yields CDR1 MDHEN and CDR2 SYDVKM. V lost 5 bases and J 5 bases, leaving 19 bases between the germline ends. The CDR3 is 16 residues long. CDR3 amino acids: CASSQPPGGGNNEQFF. The CDR3 DNA is TGTGCCAGCAGTCAACCACCCGGTGGAGGAAACAATGAGCAGTTCTTC.

The table lists this clonotype with a few counts. This chain links TRBV10-3 with TRBJ2-1, with D perhaps TRBD2 (6 bases). V was shortened by 6 bases and J by 3 bases, with 15 bases between the two germline ends. CDR3 length equals 15 residues. Germline assignment: CDR1 ENHRY and CDR2 SYGVKD. The CDR3 DNA reads TGTGCCATCAGGGATTTCGGGAGCGACTACAATGAGCAGTTCTTC. Its protein product is CAIRDFGSDYNEQFF.

The rearrangement uses TRBV6-1 and TRBJ1-6; a possible D gene is TRBD1 (5 bases). Germline V lookup: CDR1 MNHNS, CDR2 SASEGT. The CDR3 runs to 15 residues. The germline V and J ends were trimmed by 6 bases and 1 base, with 10 bases remaining between them. The chain's CDR3 is CASRSEGSYNSPLHF. The CDR3, as DNA: TGTGCCAGCAGGAGCGAGGGGTCCTATAATTCACCCCTCCACTTT.

The CDR3 nucleotides are TGTGCCATCAGGAACAGGGACAGGGGGTCCACCGGGGAGCTGTTTTTT. Protein: CAIRNRDRGSTGELFF. The chain uses TRBV10-3 and TRBJ2-2; TRBD1 matches 11 bases. Trimming at V came to 6 bases and at J to 4 bases, leaving 7 bases not matched to a gene. Germline CDR1 ENHRY, CDR2 SYGVKD. The length of the CDR3 is 16 residues.

In its sample, this clonotype was seen many times. The chain employs TRBV29-1 and TRBJ2-6, with D possibly being TRBD1 (6 bases). The germline CDR1 and CDR2 sequences are SQVTM and ANQGSEA. V lost 6 bases, J lost 0 bases, and 15 bases lay in between. The CDR3 spans 16 residues. This chain's CDR3 is CSVPKTGRSGANVLTF. CDR3 DNA: TGCAGCGTCCCCAAGACAGGCCGCTCTGGGGCCAACGTCCTGACTTTC.

In this sample, this clonotype turned up many times. The V gene is TRBV7-2, the J gene TRBJ2-7, with D maybe TRBD1 (5 bases). Trimming removed 5 bases from V and 3 bases from J, with 14 bases in between. This CDR3 region has 14 residues. Germline CDR1 reads SGHTA; CDR2 reads FQGNSA. The CDR3 DNA reads as TGTGCCAGCAGCCCCAAGCCAGGGAACTACGAGCAGTACTTC. It encodes CASSPKPGNYEQYF.

CDR3 protein: CSARKDLNTEAFF. The CDR3, as DNA: TGCAGTGCTAGAAAGGATCTGAACACTGAAGCTTTCTTT. The genes are TRBV20-1 and TRBJ1-1; D unresolved. The CDR3 consists of 13 residues. V was shortened by 2 bases and J by 0 bases, with 7 bases between the two germline ends. The V gene's germline CDR1 is DFQATT and CDR2 SNEGSKA (reference sequence).

This clonotype was detected ten times or more. The V call is TRBV20-1, the J call TRBJ2-1; D may be TRBD1 (6 bases). This CDR3 is built from 12 residues. The germline CDR1 and CDR2 sequences are DFQATT and SNEGSKA (reference sequence). Trimming cost V 3 bases and J 3 bases, with 6 bases left between them. CDR3 in amino acids: CSARDSYNEQFF. The CDR3 DNA follows: TGCAGTGCTAGGGACAGCTACAATGAGCAGTTCTTC.

This chain joins TRBV5-6 and TRBJ2-1; no clear D. V lost 0 bases and J lost 8, with 15 bases in between. This CDR3 spans 15 amino acids. CDR1 SGHDT and CDR2 YYEEEE come from the germline V gene. The CDR3 coding sequence is TGTGCCAGCAGCTTGGTCCAGCTTGTTTTTGATGAGCAGTTCTTC. This gives the protein CASSLVQLVFDEQFF.

The chain uses TRBV7-6 and TRBJ2-7, with D perhaps given as TRBD1 or TRBD2 (5 bases each). The CDR3 spans 15 residues. Trimming removed 4 bases at V and 4 bases at J, with 17 bases between. Germline V gene sequence: CDR1 SGHVS, CDR2 FNYEAQ. Written as DNA, the CDR3 is TGTGCCAGCAGCTCCGGGGCCTCTCCGGGGTACGAGCAGTACTTC. This encodes CASSSGASPGYEQYF.

This clonotype was detected ten times or more. The rearrangement uses TRBV28 and TRBJ2-7; 10 bases match TRBD1. Trimming at V came to 3 bases and at J to 2 bases, leaving 4 bases not matched to a gene. Germline assignment: CDR1 MDHEN and CDR2 SYDVKM. There are 15 residues in the CDR3. CDR3 amino acids: CASSLTGGRAYEQYF. The CDR3 nucleotides read TGTGCCAGCAGTTTGACAGGGGGCAGGGCCTACGAGCAGTACTTC. Filled out from reference TRBV28 and TRBJ2-7, the complete variable domain reads DVKVTQSSRYLVKRTGEKVFLECVQDMDHENMFWYRQDPGLGLRLIYFSYDVKMKEKGDIPEGYSVSREKKERFSLILESASTNQTSMYLCASSLTGGRAYEQYFGPGTRLTVT.

This clonotype was seen many times. The rearrangement uses TRBV5-1 and TRBJ2-7; perhaps TRBD2 as D (6 bases). CDR3 size: 14 residues. V gave up 6 bases and J gave up 0 bases, with 13 bases separating them. The germline CDR1 and CDR2 sequences are SGHRS and YFSETQ. The CDR3 protein is CASTNEGGSYEQYF. CDR3 DNA: TGCGCCAGCACCAACGAGGGAGGCTCCTACGAGCAGTACTTC.

This clonotype was detected ten times or more. The genes are TRBV20-1 and TRBJ2-7; the D gene is possibly TRBD2 (6 bases). This CDR3 contains 12 residues. The V and J ends lost 7 bases and 5 bases respectively, with 15 bases between them. The germline V gene encodes CDR1 DFQATT and CDR2 SNEGSKA (reference sequence). CDR3 nucleotide sequence: TGCAGTGTCTCACTAGCCCCCCACGAGCAGTACTTC. As protein: CSVSLAPHEQYF.

V usage is TRBV6-5 and J usage is TRBJ2-4; 10 positions match TRBD1. Germline V gene sequence: CDR1 MNHEY, CDR2 SVGAGI. The CDR3 length is 15 residues. Trimming took 4 bases from V and 9 from J; bases not matched to a gene: 9. The CDR3 loop is CASSSTGQGGSIQYF. CDR3 coding DNA: TGTGCCAGCAGTTCCACCGGACAGGGGGGAAGCATTCAGTACTTC.

At least ten counts were recorded for this clonotype. This rearrangement joins TRBV6-1 to TRBJ1-5, with D hard to call. This CDR3 is 15 amino acids long. Trimming removed 5 bases at V and 3 bases at J, with 14 bases between. Germline CDR1 is MNHNS and CDR2 is SASEGT. CDR3 bases: TGTGCCAGCAGTCCTACTGCGCTAAACAATCAGCCCCAGCATTTT. Its translation: CASSPTALNNQPQHF.

In this sample, this clonotype turned up many times. At one end, the junction sequence differs from germline, possibly due to a read error. The V and J genes are TRBV28 and TRBJ2-7; possibly TRBD2 for D (6 bases). This CDR3 contains 11 residues. Per the germline V gene, CDR1 is MDHEN and CDR2 is SYDVKM. Written as DNA, the CDR3 is TGTGCCACGCGCGGGGCGCCCGAATATATGTTC. This sequence encodes CATRGAPEYMF.

This clonotype was observed a few times. The V and J genes are TRBV18 and TRBJ2-7; D possibly matches TRBD1 or TRBD2 (6 bases each). The CDR3 sequence is 15 residues long. The germline V and J ends were trimmed by 3 bases and 6 bases, with 18 bases remaining between them. Germline V gene lookup returns CDR1 KGHSH and CDR2 LQKENI. The chain's CDR3 is CASSPPSRGVPEQYF. CDR3 in DNA: TGTGCCAGCTCACCCCCAAGTAGGGGGGTCCCCGAGCAGTACTTC.

This clonotype has more than one count but fewer than ten. J is TRBJ2-2 and V is TRBV11-2; possible D gene TRBD2, 6 bases. This CDR3 is 15 amino acids long. V was trimmed by 5 bases and J by 3 bases, leaving 13 bases between them. CDR1 and CDR2 (germline): SGHAT, FQNNGV. Here the CDR3 DNA reads TGTGCCAGCAGCAGGTCGGAGGGATACACCGGGGAGCTGTTTTTT. This codes for CASSRSEGYTGELFF.

The table lists this clonotype with many counts. The V and J genes are TRBV7-9 and TRBJ1-6; 7 nucleotides line up with TRBD1. CDR1 and CDR2 from the germline V gene are SEHNR and FQNEAQ (reference sequence). V was pared by 5 bases and J by 8 bases, with 9 bases of the junction left unmatched. The CDR3 sequence is 15 residues long. The CDR3 loop is CASSPETGRDSPLHF. The DNA for the CDR3 is TGTGCCAGCAGCCCCGAGACAGGGAGGGATTCACCCCTCCACTTT.

At least ten counts were recorded for this clonotype. The chain links TRBV11-2 to TRBJ2-2; no definite D call. The CDR3 spans 15 residues. The germline gives CDR1 SGHAT, CDR2 FQNNGV. V gave up 3 bases and J gave up 0 bases, with 8 bases separating them. The CDR3 loop reads CASSLGLTNTGELFF. The CDR3 DNA sequence: TGTGCCAGCAGCTTGGGTTTGACGAACACCGGGGAGCTGTTTTTT.

This clonotype was counted ten times or more. The J gene is TRBJ2-1, the V gene TRBV29-1; 10 bases match TRBD2. Looked up from germline, CDR1 is SQVTM and CDR2 is ANQGSEA. The CDR3 has 12 amino acids. V lost 4 bases and J lost 10; bases outside the gene matches: 4. In nucleotides, the CDR3 is TGCAGCGTTGGGGGGGGACTAGCGGAGCAGTTCTTC. It codes for CSVGGGLAEQFF.

This clonotype was found a few times. The chain couples TRBV4-3 to TRBJ2-3, with 9 bases lining up with TRBD2. There are 16 residues in the CDR3. CDR1 LGHNA and CDR2 YSLEER come from the germline V gene. The trim removed 3 bases at V and 5 bases at J, leaving 9 bases unmatched. This CDR3 reads CASSQKVAGERDTQYF. The CDR3 nucleotides are TGCGCCAGCAGCCAGAAGGTAGCGGGAGAAAGAGATACGCAGTATTTT.

This clonotype has only a few counts. CDR3 DNA: TGTGCCAGCAGTACATCCGGACAGGGGACCTACGAGCAGTACTTC. It translates to CASSTSGQGTYEQYF. This chain joins TRBV28 and TRBJ2-7, with 9 bases aligning to TRBD1. CDR1 and CDR2 from the germline V gene are MDHEN and SYDVKM. The ends lost 5 bases at V and 2 bases at J; junction bases unmatched: 7. The CDR3 sequence is 15 residues long.

This rearrangement joins TRBV4-3 to TRBJ2-3; a weak D match, TRBD2 (6 bases). The germline CDR1 and CDR2 sequences are LGHNA and YSLEER. Trimming shortened V by 0 bases and J by 1 base, and 8 bases separated the two germline ends. The CDR3 sequence is 15 residues long. CDR3 coding DNA: TGCGCCAGCAGCCAAGAGGAGGGGCGCACAGATACGCAGTATTTT. It specifies CASSQEEGRTDTQYF.

V gene TRBV20-1 combines with J gene TRBJ2-2, with a tentative D call TRBD2 (6 bases). Germline V gene lookup returns CDR1 DFQATT and CDR2 SNEGSKA (reference sequence). V dropped 5 bases and J dropped 4 bases, with 20 bases sitting between them. This CDR3 is built from 16 residues. The DNA for the CDR3 is TGCAGTGCTCCGAACCGACTAGTTAGTGGCACCGGGGAGCTGTTTTTT. This sequence encodes CSAPNRLVSGTGELFF.

This clonotype was seen ten or more times. The gene calls are TRBV11-2 and TRBJ2-1; D is possibly TRBD1 (6 bases). Germline V CDR1 and CDR2: SGHAT, FQNNGV. V was shortened by 0 bases and J by 3 bases, with 12 bases between the two germline ends. The CDR3 runs to 16 residues. Written as DNA, the CDR3 is TGTGCCAGCAGCTTAGATAACCAGGGGCGCTACAATGAGCAGTTCTTC. Translation: CASSLDNQGRYNEQFF.